One sample yielded the 27 T cell receptor beta chains listed below, sequenced in a study of T cells in Graves' hyperthyroidism and ophthalmopathy. TCR beta CDR3 region amplification was performed from RNA transcripts. In the first-round RT-PCR of the TCR CDR3, the HTBI primer set was used. Each CDR3 protein is one row after TCRdb ran MiXCR on the multiplex PCR reads. The data contain roughly 500,000 distinct CDR3 sequences, approximately 15% of them singletons. The sample comprised blood. These receptor sequences come from a woman in her 30s with Graves' hyperthyroidism that later progressed to Graves' ophthalmopathy.

The V gene is TRBV29-1, the J gene TRBJ2-7; D might be TRBD2 (6 bases). V was cut by 5 bases and J by 0 bases, with 8 bases left in between. This CDR3 is 12 amino acids long. Germline V gene data show CDR1 as SQVTM and CDR2 as ANQGSEA. The CDR3 reads CSVLGGSYEQYF. The CDR3, as DNA: TGCAGCGTTCTGGGGGGCTCCTACGAGCAGTACTTC.

In this sample, this clonotype turned up a few times. The CDR3 sequence: CASSELQETQYF. DNA for the CDR3: TGCGCCAGCAGTGAGCTACAAGAGACCCAGTACTTC. This chain links TRBV5-1 with TRBJ2-5; no clear D. Germline V CDR1 and CDR2: SGHRS, YFSETQ. The CDR3 consists of 12 residues. The V end lost 5 bases, the J end lost 2 bases, and 7 bases lay between the germline ends.

At least ten counts were recorded for this clonotype. This chain connects TRBV29-1 to TRBJ1-3; the D gene is possibly TRBD1 (6 bases). The CDR3 is 15 residues long. CDR1 and CDR2 from the germline V gene are SQVTM and ANQGSEA. V was cut by 6 bases and J by 0 bases, with 15 bases left in between. CDR3 region: CSVVTGSTSGNTIYF. The CDR3 DNA follows: TGCAGCGTGGTTACAGGGTCGACCTCTGGAAACACCATATATTTT.

The sample holds many counts of this clonotype. The chain is built from TRBV28 and TRBJ1-2; D uncertain. The CDR3 has 11 residues. Germline values: CDR1 MDHEN, CDR2 SYDVKM. V dropped 6 bases and J dropped 6 bases, with 8 bases sitting between them. The CDR3 is CASSRSDGYTF. The CDR3 DNA reads as TGTGCCAGCAGCCGCAGTGATGGCTACACCTTC.

The rearrangement uses TRBV4-2 and TRBJ2-7; TRBD2 matches at 7 bases. In germline, CDR1 is LGHNA, CDR2 YNFKEQ. The CDR3 has 18 amino acids. J was trimmed by 2 bases and V by 0 bases; bases with no gene match: 13. The CDR3 DNA sequence: TGTGCCAGCAGCCAAGATTCGATTAGGGTAGCGGGCCCCTACGAGCAGTACTTC. This encodes CASSQDSIRVAGPYEQYF.

Only a few counts were recorded for this clonotype. This chain connects TRBV4-1 to TRBJ2-7, with D tentatively TRBD1 (6 bases). This CDR3 region has 14 residues. The ends were cut back, 5 bases at V and 2 bases at J, with 13 bases in the middle. Germline CDR1 and CDR2: MGHRA and YSYEKL. The CDR3: CASSTSTGTYEQYF. In DNA form, the CDR3 reads TGCGCCAGCAGCACCTCCACAGGGACCTACGAGCAGTACTTC.

J is TRBJ1-5 and V is TRBV18; TRBD1 matches 7 bases. Germline V gene lookup returns CDR1 KGHSH and CDR2 LQKENI. The CDR3 loop spans 16 amino acids. V was clipped by 3 bases and J by 0 bases; unmatched bases: 5. CDR3 nucleotide sequence: TGTGCCAGCTCACCTGACACAGGGGTTAGCAATCAGCCCCAGCATTTT. Its protein product is CASSPDTGVSNQPQHF.

This clonotype has a count of ten or more. The chain joins TRBV24-1 to TRBJ1-2; D is possibly TRBD1 (5 bases). The V and J ends lost 5 bases and 8 bases respectively, with 14 bases between them. CDR1 and CDR2 from the germline V gene are KGHDR and SFDVKD. The CDR3 sequence is 13 residues long. CDR3 in DNA: TGTGCCACCAGTGGAAGGGAGCGGGGCGGCTACACCTTC. Amino acids: CATSGRERGGYTF.

This clonotype was seen more than once but under ten times. V is TRBV5-1 and J is TRBJ2-7, with 8 bases lining up with TRBD1. CDR3 length: 14 amino acids. The J segment lost 4 bases and the V segment lost 4 bases, leaving 7 bases of the junction unmatched. From germline, CDR1 is SGHRS and CDR2 YFSETQ. CDR3 sequence: CASSPQGAGYEQYF. CDR3 nucleotide sequence: TGCGCCAGCAGCCCTCAGGGGGCTGGGTACGAGCAGTACTTC. Drawing the rest from reference TRBV5-1 and TRBJ2-7, the complete variable domain is KAGVTQTPRYLIKTRGQQVTLSCSPISGHRSVSWYQQTPGQGLQFLFEYFSETQRNKGNFPGRFSGRQFSNSRSEMNVSTLELGDSALYLCASSPQGAGYEQYFGPGTRLTVT.

This clonotype was counted ten times or more. The V call is TRBV7-9, the J call TRBJ2-3; 8 positions agree with TRBD2. The CDR3 consists of 17 residues. Unmatched junction bases numbered 15, after V lost 10 bases and J lost 0 bases. The germline V gene encodes CDR1 SEHNR and CDR2 FQNEAQ (reference sequence). The CDR3 protein is CATPEVSGTPSTDTQYF. CDR3 nucleotide sequence: TGTGCCACCCCCGAGGTTAGCGGGACCCCTAGCACAGATACGCAGTATTTT.

The CDR3 sequence is CASSLGLAAIQETQYF. The CDR3 DNA is TGTGCCAGCAGTTTAGGGCTAGCGGCAATCCAAGAGACCCAGTACTTC. The V and J genes are TRBV12-3 or TRBV12-4 and TRBJ2-5; TRBD2 matches 7 bases. J lost 1 base, V lost 1 base, and 6 bases had no gene match. This CDR3 has 16 residues.

This clonotype was seen repeatedly, ten times or more. This chain connects TRBV6-1 to TRBJ2-7; D is uncertain. The germline gives CDR1 MNHNS, CDR2 SASEGT. The V and J ends lost 1 base and 3 bases respectively, with 7 bases between them. The length of the CDR3 is 13 residues. In DNA, the CDR3 is TGTGCCAGCAGTGAAGGATTGCACTACGAGCAGTACTTC. It yields the protein CASSEGLHYEQYF.

This clonotype turned up a few times. The V and J genes are TRBV6-1 and TRBJ1-5, with D perhaps TRBD1 (5 bases). V was pared by 2 bases and J by 4 bases, with 12 bases between. CDR3 size: 15 residues. Germline CDR1 reads MNHNS; CDR2 reads SASEGT. CDR3 amino acids: CASSETTGGNQPQHF. The CDR3, as DNA: TGTGCCAGCAGTGAAACAACCGGGGGGAATCAGCCCCAGCATTTT.

This clonotype was seen repeatedly, ten times or more. The chain carries TRBV6-1 and TRBJ1-4; perhaps TRBD1 as D (5 bases). Deletions cut 5 bases from V and 6 bases from J, with 19 bases between. The CDR3 length is 16 residues. Germline CDR1 reads MNHNS; CDR2 reads SASEGT. CDR3: CASSYFQGGLHEKLFF. The CDR3, as DNA: TGTGCCAGCAGTTATTTCCAGGGAGGCCTACATGAAAAACTGTTTTTT.

This clonotype was found many times. The junction departs from the called germline gene at one end, perhaps through a read error. The chain uses TRBV20-1 and TRBJ2-1, with no clear D. The CDR3 contains 12 residues. The germline CDR1 and CDR2 sequences are DFQATT and SNEGSKA (reference sequence). The CDR3 nucleotides are TGCAGTGCTGCCGGATCCTACGATGAGCAGTTCTTC. Translated: CSAAGSYDEQFF.

This clonotype was counted ten times or more. This chain joins TRBV4-1 and TRBJ1-6; unclear D gene. This CDR3 comprises 14 residues. V shed 3 bases and J shed 2 bases, with 5 bases lying between them. Germline CDR1 reads MGHRA; CDR2 reads YSYEKL. CDR3 protein: CASSHDTYNSPLHF. CDR3 nucleotides: TGCGCCAGCAGCCACGACACCTATAATTCACCCCTCCACTTT.

This clonotype was recorded many times. The chain couples TRBV20-1 to TRBJ1-2; no clear D. Germline values: CDR1 DFQATT, CDR2 SNEGSKA (reference sequence). The CDR3 covers 15 residues. V shed 0 bases and J shed 5 bases, with 16 bases lying between them. CDR3 bases: TGCAGTGCTAGAGATCAAGGAGGCTCGCTTTATGGCTACACCTTC. Amino acid sequence: CSARDQGGSLYGYTF.

The chain combines TRBV25-1 with TRBJ1-1, with D possibly being TRBD1 (6 bases). V lost 6 bases to trimming and J lost 0 bases, with 17 bases between them. The CDR3 runs 16 residues. Germline V gives CDR1 MGHDK, CDR2 SYGVNS. This CDR3 is CASRGARAGLNTEAFF. The CDR3 nucleotides are TGTGCCAGCAGGGGGGCAAGGGCAGGTTTGAACACTGAAGCTTTCTTT.

This chain connects TRBV6-1 to TRBJ1-1; D is unresolved. This CDR3 contains 10 residues. Trimming cost V 5 bases and J 11 bases, with 9 bases left between them. The germline V gene encodes CDR1 MNHNS and CDR2 SASEGT. The CDR3 region has the DNA TGTGCCAGCAGTCGAGTTGAGGCTTTCTTT. It is translated as CASSRVEAFF.

This clonotype was counted only a few times. The chain uses TRBV30 and TRBJ2-6; possibly TRBD1 for D (5 bases). In germline, CDR1 is GTSNPN, CDR2 SVGIG (reference sequence). This CDR3 comprises 13 residues. DNA for the CDR3: TGTGCTCATGACAGCTCTGGGGCCAACGTCCTGACTTTC. Its protein is CAHDSSGANVLTF.

This clonotype showed up many times. The CDR3 bases are TGTGCCAGCAGGAGCTTACGGAGGGATCCCCTAGCGGATTCCTACAATGAGCAGTTCTTC. Protein product: CASRSLRRDPLADSYNEQFF. The chain has TRBV11-2 and TRBJ2-1, with 7 bases aligning to TRBD2. Unmatched junction bases numbered 21, after V lost 6 bases and J lost 1 base. Germline V CDR1 and CDR2: SGHAT, FQNNGV. The CDR3 runs to 20 residues. The whole variable domain, remainder taken from reference TRBV11-2 and TRBJ2-1, is EAGVAQSPRYKIIEKRQSVAFWCNPISGHATLYWYQQILGQGPKLLIQFQNNGVVDDSQLPKDRFSAERLKGVDSTLKIQPAKLEDSAVYLCASRSLRRDPLADSYNEQFFGPGTRLTVL.

There are a few counts of this clonotype. This chain uses TRBV5-1 with TRBJ1-1; D possibly corresponds to TRBD1 (6 bases). Germline CDR1 is SGHRS and CDR2 is YFSETQ. This CDR3 comprises 13 residues. The V and J ends lost 2 bases and 8 bases respectively, with 13 bases between them. The CDR3 is CASSFLTGSEAFF. The CDR3 DNA follows: TGCGCCAGCAGCTTCCTTACAGGGTCCGAAGCTTTCTTT.

This clonotype appeared many times. This chain links TRBV6-2 or TRBV6-3 with TRBJ1-2; D is unresolved. The CDR3 spans 15 residues. The germline V gene has CDR1 MNHEY and CDR2 SVGEGT. Deletions cut 7 bases from V and 6 bases from J, with 21 bases between. This CDR3 is CASTIRAVRSDGYTF. Here the CDR3 DNA reads TGTGCCAGCACTATACGGGCAGTCCGTTCTGATGGCTACACCTTC.

The chain has TRBV4-1 and TRBJ2-4, with 13 bases that match TRBD2. Germline V gene sequence: CDR1 MGHRA, CDR2 YSYEKL. The CDR3 has 18 amino acids. V gave up 2 bases and J gave up 6 bases; unmatched junction bases: 10. Here the CDR3 reads CASSQTRTSGSGGNIQYF. CDR3 DNA: TGCGCCAGCAGCCAAACCCGGACTAGCGGGAGTGGAGGAAACATTCAGTACTTC.

This clonotype was detected many times. The rearrangement joins TRBV14 to TRBJ1-1, with 9 bases fitting TRBD1. The V segment lost 2 bases and the J segment 0 bases; nucleotides outside the gene matches: 10. Per the germline V gene, CDR1 is SGHDN and CDR2 is FVKESK. The CDR3 has 18 residues. The CDR3 region is CASSQTGGLPSMNTEAFF. In DNA form, the CDR3 reads TGTGCCAGCAGCCAAACAGGGGGCCTTCCCTCGATGAACACTGAAGCTTTCTTT.

This clonotype was picked up a small number of times. This chain links TRBV9 with TRBJ2-5; D unclear. The CDR3 covers 14 residues. Germline CDR1 is SGDLS and CDR2 is YYNGEE. V lost 0 bases to trimming and J lost 1 base, with 7 bases between them. The CDR3, as DNA: TGTGCCAGCAGCGTAGAGTCTACCCAAGAGACCCAGTACTTC. Translating gives CASSVESTQETQYF.

This clonotype has a handful of counts. The rearrangement uses TRBV5-1 and TRBJ2-7; 8 nucleotides align to TRBD1. Germline trimming cut 0 bases from V and 5 bases from J; bases unmatched to any gene: 7. The CDR3 extends over 15 amino acids. From germline, CDR1 is SGHRS and CDR2 YFSETQ. CDR3 sequence: CASSLGQGAANEQYF. CDR3 in DNA: TGCGCCAGCAGCTTGGGGCAGGGGGCGGCAAACGAGCAGTACTTC.